This passage covers 12 T cell receptor beta chains from one sample sequenced in a study of blood T cell repertoires in COVID-19. Some clones are missing from TCRdb's copy, which holds only in-frame ones; the method was immunoSEQ multiplex PCR. The sample lists hundreds of thousands of clones, 75% to 90% occurring once. The sequenced sample consisted of PBMCs or T cells enriched from blood (not recorded which). Every receptor here comes from a man aged 25-45 years who had recovered from COVID-19.

The genes are TRBV7-9 and TRBJ1-2, with TRBD1 as a possible D gene (5 bases). Germline CDR1 reads SEHNR; CDR2 reads FQNEAQ (reference sequence). Trimming pared 5 bases from V and 6 bases from J, leaving 16 bases between. There are 14 residues in the CDR3. The CDR3 is CASSPTGLLHGYTF. The CDR3 DNA reads as TGTGCCAGCAGCCCGACGGGACTTCTACATGGCTACACCTTC.

V is TRBV27 and J is TRBJ2-1, with 9 positions matching TRBD2. The CDR3 consists of 17 residues. Germline loops: CDR1 MNHEY, CDR2 SMNVEV (reference sequence). V trimming: 2 bases; J trimming: 5 bases; junction bases outside the gene matches: 10. The CDR3 loop reads CASSLIPRLAANNEQFF. CDR3 bases: TGTGCCAGCAGTTTAATCCCTAGACTAGCGGCTAACAATGAGCAGTTCTTC.

The chain links TRBV15 to TRBJ2-3, with no clear D. Germline V gives CDR1 LNHNV, CDR2 YYDKDF (reference sequence). The CDR3 covers 13 residues. The ends were cut back, 0 bases at V and 6 bases at J, with 7 bases in the middle. CDR3 sequence reads: CATSRDLGDTQYF. CDR3 sequence (DNA): TGTGCCACCAGCAGAGATCTCGGGGATACGCAGTATTTT. The full variable domain, in which reference TRBV15 and TRBJ2-3 provide the parts outside the CDR3, is DAMVIQNPRYQVTQFGKPVTLSCSQTLNHNVMYWYQQKSSQAPKLLFHYYDKDFNNEADTPDNFQSRRPNTSFCFLDIRSPGLGDTAMYLCATSRDLGDTQYFGPGTRLTVL.

The J gene is TRBJ2-7, the V gene TRBV9; D gene unclear. The CDR3 contains 13 residues. Trimming took 0 bases from V and 3 from J, leaving 7 bases between them. Germline CDR1 SGDLS, CDR2 YYNGEE. The CDR3 coding sequence is TGTGCCAGCAGCGTAGCTAGTAACTACGAGCAGTACTTC. It encodes CASSVASNYEQYF.

The chain uses TRBV30 and TRBJ1-1; TRBD1 matches 7 bases. Germline CDR1 is GTSNPN and CDR2 is SVGIG (reference sequence). With V trimmed by 0 bases and J by 8 bases, 6 bases remained unmatched. This CDR3 spans 13 amino acids. The CDR3 DNA is TGTGCCTGGAGTGTAATGGCAGGGGGGGAAGCTTTCTTT. Its translation: CAWSVMAGGEAFF.

This chain links TRBV19 with TRBJ2-7; TRBD1 matches at 7 bases. CDR1 LNHDA and CDR2 SQIVND come from the germline V gene (reference sequence). V trimming: 5 bases; J trimming: 1 base; junction bases outside the gene matches: 5. This CDR3 spans 14 amino acids. CDR3 in amino acids: CASSPWDSSYEQYF. DNA of the CDR3: TGTGCCAGTAGTCCCTGGGACAGTTCCTACGAGCAGTACTTC. Complete variable domain (other parts from reference TRBV19 and TRBJ2-7): DGGITQSPKYLFRKEGQNVTLSCEQNLNHDAMYWYRQDPGQGLRLIYYSQIVNDFQKGDIAEGYSVSREKKESFPLTVTSAQKNPTAFYLCASSPWDSSYEQYFGPGTRLTVT.

The J gene is TRBJ2-7, the V gene TRBV5-5; 11 positions match TRBD1. CDR3 length: 16 residues. Germline lookup yields CDR1 SGHKS and CDR2 YYEKEE (reference sequence). V lost 2 bases and J lost 4; bases outside the gene matches: 8. CDR3: CASSFRHGTGGYEQYF. DNA of the CDR3: TGTGCCAGCAGCTTTAGACACGGGACAGGGGGTTACGAGCAGTACTTC.

This clone was seen just once. The genes are TRBV10-3 and TRBJ1-3; D not certain. Germline V gene lookup returns CDR1 ENHRY and CDR2 SYGVKD. The CDR3 runs 12 residues. Trimming pared 6 bases from V and 3 bases from J, leaving 6 bases between. CDR3 in DNA: TGTGCCATCAGCGGGTATGGAAACACCATATATTTT. This translates into CAISGYGNTIYF.

The genes are TRBV19 and TRBJ2-2, with 7 bases matching TRBD1. This CDR3 has 15 residues. The germline V gene encodes CDR1 LNHDA and CDR2 SQIVND (reference sequence). V was clipped by 10 bases and J by 1 base; unmatched bases: 9. The CDR3, as DNA: TGTGCCACCACTCGCCCAGGGGGGAACACCGGGGAGCTGTTTTTT. This encodes CATTRPGGNTGELFF.

This chain connects TRBV4-3 to TRBJ2-1; 13 bases match TRBD2. The V gene's germline CDR1 is LGHNA and CDR2 YSLEER. The ends lost 1 base at V and 7 bases at J; junction bases unmatched: 4. This CDR3 has 16 amino acids. The CDR3 loop reads CASSQGTSGRGNEQFF. CDR3 in DNA: TGCGCCAGCAGCCAAGGAACTAGCGGGAGGGGAAATGAGCAGTTCTTC.

The J gene is TRBJ2-7, the V gene TRBV15; D gene uncertain. The V gene's germline CDR1 is LNHNV and CDR2 YYDKDF (reference sequence). Trimming took 1 base from V and 0 from J, leaving 13 bases between them. This CDR3 contains 16 residues. CDR3 sequence reads: CATSRGDWASSYEQYF. CDR3 bases: TGTGCCACCAGCAGAGGAGATTGGGCGAGCTCCTACGAGCAGTACTTC.

Concerning this clone: The same CDR3 can be traced to other DNA sequences in this sample. The chain is built from TRBV11-3 and TRBJ2-7; 8 bases agree with TRBD1. Trimming removed 1 base from V and 0 bases from J; junction bases left unmatched: 2. The CDR3 has 15 amino acids. Germline V gene sequence: CDR1 SGHNT, CDR2 YENEEA. CDR3 sequence (DNA): TGTGCCAGCAGCTTAGGTGGGACAGGCTCCTACGAGCAGTACTTC. Its protein is CASSLGGTGSYEQYF.